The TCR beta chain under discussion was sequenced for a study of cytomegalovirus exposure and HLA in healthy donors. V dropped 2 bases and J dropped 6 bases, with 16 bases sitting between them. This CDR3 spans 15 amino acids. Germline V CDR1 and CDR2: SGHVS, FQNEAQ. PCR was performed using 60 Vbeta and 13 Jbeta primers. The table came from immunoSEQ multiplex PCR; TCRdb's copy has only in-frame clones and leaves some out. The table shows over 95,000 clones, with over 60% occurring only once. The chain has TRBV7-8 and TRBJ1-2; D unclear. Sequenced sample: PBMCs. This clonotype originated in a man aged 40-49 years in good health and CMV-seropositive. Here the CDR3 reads CASSLWAEGSDGYTF. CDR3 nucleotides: TGTGCCAGCAGCTTATGGGCGGAGGGTTCGGATGGCTACACCTTC.